This T cell receptor (beta chain) originates from a study of T cell responses to AZD1222 COVID-19 vaccine. Clones were sequenced by immunoSEQ multiplex PCR, and TCRdb holds only the in-frame ones, with some missing. The table lists more than 80,000 clones, nearly 90% of them singletons. The CDR3 length is 11 residues. Trimming took off 2 bases at V and 5 bases at J, with 3 bases between the two ends. CDR1 is MNHEY and CDR2 is SVGEGT in the germline V gene. This receptor was taken from an adult in good health. The rearrangement links TRBV6-2 or TRBV6-3 to TRBJ2-5; D is ambiguous. The sample was peripheral blood, taken on day 0 of AZD1222 vaccination. The CDR3 DNA reads as TGTGCCAGCAGTTACGGGGAGACCCAGTACTTC. Its translation: CASSYGETQYF.